This TCR beta chain is drawn from a study of cytomegalovirus exposure and HLA in healthy donors. 13 Jbeta primers and 60 Vbeta primers were used for the PCR. TCRdb keeps only in-frame clones here, not all; method: immunoSEQ multiplex PCR. The table shows about 180,000 clones, with roughly 82% occurring only once. Germline V gene sequence: CDR1 SGHAT, CDR2 FQNNGV. The CDR3 has 15 residues. Losses at the gene ends were 4 bases for V and 8 bases for J; bases not matched to a gene: 10. Input material: PBMCs. The sequence derives from a man aged 40-55 years in good health and CMV-seronegative. This chain uses TRBV11-2 with TRBJ2-4, with TRBD1 matching 8 bases. The CDR3 sequence is CASSSWGRGPDIQYF. In DNA, the CDR3 is TGTGCCAGCAGCTCCTGGGGCAGGGGGCCGGACATTCAGTACTTC.